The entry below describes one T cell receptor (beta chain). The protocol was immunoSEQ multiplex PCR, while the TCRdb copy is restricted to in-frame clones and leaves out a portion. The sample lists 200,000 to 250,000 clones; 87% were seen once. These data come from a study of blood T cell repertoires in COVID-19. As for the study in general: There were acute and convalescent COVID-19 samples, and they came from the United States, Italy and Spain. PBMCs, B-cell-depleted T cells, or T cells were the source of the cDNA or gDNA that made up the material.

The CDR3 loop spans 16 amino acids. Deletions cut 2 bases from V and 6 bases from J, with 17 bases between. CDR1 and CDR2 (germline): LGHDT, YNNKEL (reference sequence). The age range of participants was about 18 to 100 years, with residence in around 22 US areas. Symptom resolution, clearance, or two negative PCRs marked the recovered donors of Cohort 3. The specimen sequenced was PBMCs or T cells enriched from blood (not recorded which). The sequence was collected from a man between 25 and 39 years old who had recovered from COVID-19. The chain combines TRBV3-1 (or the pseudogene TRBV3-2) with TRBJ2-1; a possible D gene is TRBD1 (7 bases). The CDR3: CASSQRGRDVGNEQFF. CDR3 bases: TGTGCCAGCAGCCAAAGGGGGCGGGACGTGGGCAATGAGCAGTTCTTC.